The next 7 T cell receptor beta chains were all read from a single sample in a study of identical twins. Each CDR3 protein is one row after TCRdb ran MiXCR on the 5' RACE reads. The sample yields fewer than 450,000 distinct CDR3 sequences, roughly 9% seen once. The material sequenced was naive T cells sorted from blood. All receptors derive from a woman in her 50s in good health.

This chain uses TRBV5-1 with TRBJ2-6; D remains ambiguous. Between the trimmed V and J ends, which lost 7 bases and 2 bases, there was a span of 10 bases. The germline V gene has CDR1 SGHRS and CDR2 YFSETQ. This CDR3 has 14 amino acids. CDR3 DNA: TGCGCCAGCGAAATAGGGACTGGGGCCAACGTCCTGACTTTC. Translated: CASEIGTGANVLTF. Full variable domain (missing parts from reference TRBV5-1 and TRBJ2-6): KAGVTQTPRYLIKTRGQQVTLSCSPISGHRSVSWYQQTPGQGLQFLFEYFSETQRNKGNFPGRFSGRQFSNSRSEMNVSTLELGDSALYLCASEIGTGANVLTFGAGSRLTVL.

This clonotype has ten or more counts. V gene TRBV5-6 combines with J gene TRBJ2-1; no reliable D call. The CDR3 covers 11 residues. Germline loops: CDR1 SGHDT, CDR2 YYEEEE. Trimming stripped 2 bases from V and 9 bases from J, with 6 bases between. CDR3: CASSFGLEQFF. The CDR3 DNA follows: TGTGCCAGCAGCTTCGGTCTTGAGCAGTTCTTC.

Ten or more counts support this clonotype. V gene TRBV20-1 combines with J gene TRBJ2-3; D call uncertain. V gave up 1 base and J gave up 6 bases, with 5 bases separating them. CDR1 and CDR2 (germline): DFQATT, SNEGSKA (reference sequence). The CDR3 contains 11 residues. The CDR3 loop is CSARGKDTQYF. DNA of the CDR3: TGCAGTGCTAGAGGGAAGGATACGCAGTATTTT.

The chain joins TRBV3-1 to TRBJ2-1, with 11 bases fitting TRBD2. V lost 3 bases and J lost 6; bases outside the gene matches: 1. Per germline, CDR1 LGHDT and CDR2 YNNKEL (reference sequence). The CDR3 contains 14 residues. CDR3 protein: CASSHLAGGNEQFF. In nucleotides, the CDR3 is TGTGCCAGCAGCCATCTAGCGGGAGGCAATGAGCAGTTCTTC.

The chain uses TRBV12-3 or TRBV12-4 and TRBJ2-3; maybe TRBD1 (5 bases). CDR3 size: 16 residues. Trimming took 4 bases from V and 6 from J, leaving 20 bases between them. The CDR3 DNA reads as TGTGCCAGCAGTTCTACTGGGGCCCAGAGAAGCGATACGCAGTATTTT. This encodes CASSSTGAQRSDTQYF.

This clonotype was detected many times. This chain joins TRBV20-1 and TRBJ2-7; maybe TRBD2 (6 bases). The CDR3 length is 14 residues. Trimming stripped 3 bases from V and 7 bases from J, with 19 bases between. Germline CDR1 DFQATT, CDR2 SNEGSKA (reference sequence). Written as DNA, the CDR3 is TGCAGTGCTAGTCTTGGGACTTCGGTTGGGGAGCAGTACTTC. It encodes CSASLGTSVGEQYF.

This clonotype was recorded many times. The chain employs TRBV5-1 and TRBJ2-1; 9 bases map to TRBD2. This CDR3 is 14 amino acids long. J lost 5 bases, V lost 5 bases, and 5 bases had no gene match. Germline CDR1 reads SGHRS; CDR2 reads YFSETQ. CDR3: CASRRREGNNEQFF. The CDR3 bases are TGCGCCAGCAGACGGCGGGAGGGTAACAATGAGCAGTTCTTC.